A selection of T cell receptor beta chains follows, all from one sample in a study of T cell responses to AZD1222 COVID-19 vaccine. Repertoires were generated with immunoSEQ multiplex PCR, while TCRdb's copy carries only in-frame clones and drops some. The sample has some 100,000 clones, 85% to 90% seen once. The source was peripheral blood, collected on day 0 of AZD1222 vaccination. All receptors derive from an adult in good health. Each CDR3 is given with its conserved first and last residue. The D gene is left open where the match is weak. The size field is filled for only some rows; it gives once, few, many or a size class.

cdr3_nt cdr3_aa clone_size j_call v_call d_call
TGTGCCAGCAGCCAAGGGACAGTCTTTAGCAATCAGCCCCAGCATTTT CASSQGTVFSNQPQHF . TRBJ1-5 TRBV5-5 TRBD1
TGTGCCAGCAGTGGGCGGGCTGGGAGCCTTGAGCAGTACTTC CASSGRAGSLEQYF . TRBJ2-7 TRBV25-1 .
TGTGCCATCGTAAGAACTAGCGGGATAGGGCATGAGCAGTTCTTC CAIVRTSGIGHEQFF . TRBJ2-1 TRBV10-3 TRBD2
TGCGCCAGCAGCCACCTAGCGGGAGGAGACCTCTACGAGCAGTACTTC CASSHLAGGDLYEQYF . TRBJ2-7 TRBV4-1 TRBD2
TGTGCCAGTAGTAAAGGACAGGGCCGTTCTTCGAATCAGCCCCAGCATTTT CASSKGQGRSSNQPQHF . TRBJ1-5 TRBV19 TRBD1
TGTGCCAGCAGCTCTACAGGGGGTAATGAAAAACTGTTTTTT CASSSTGGNEKLFF . TRBJ1-4 TRBV3-1/TRBV3-2 TRBD1
TGTGCCAGCAGTGAACCCAAGGGTATTCCGTCCTACGAGCAGTACTTC CASSEPKGIPSYEQYF . TRBJ2-7 TRBV6-1 .
TGTGCCAGCAGCTCTAGGACAAGCTCTAACTATGGCTACACCTTC CASSSRTSSNYGYTF . TRBJ1-2 TRBV13 .
TGCAGCGTTGCCAGCAGCTCCTACAATGAGCAGTTCTTC CSVASSSYNEQFF . TRBJ2-1 TRBV29-1 .
TGTGCCAGCAGACCGGGACAGCAAGAGACCCAGTACTTC CASRPGQQETQYF . TRBJ2-5 TRBV28 TRBD1
TGCAGCGTTGAAAGGGGACAGTTTGGGGTTCGGTACTTC CSVERGQFGVRYF . TRBJ2-7 TRBV29-1 TRBD1
TGCAGCGTTGAATTATCAGGACTAGGCAAGTACTTC CSVELSGLGKYF once TRBJ2-5 TRBV29-1 TRBD2
TGTGCAAGTCGCTGGAGGTTCGTTGATGGCTACACCTTC CASRWRFVDGYTF few TRBJ1-2 TRBV12-2 .
TGTGCCAGTAGTTCCCCCGGGCCCTATGGCTACACCTTC CASSSPGPYGYTF . TRBJ1-2 TRBV19 .
TGTGCCAGCAGAACTACAGGGGGCGACGCGGTTGAGCAGTTCTTC CASRTTGGDAVEQFF once TRBJ2-1 TRBV6-6 TRBD1
TGTGCCAGCAGCGTACAGGGGTATCGCACAGATACGCAGTATTTT CASSVQGYRTDTQYF . TRBJ2-3 TRBV11-1 TRBD1
TGTGCCAGCACCGTCGGGAGGGCCTCAGTTGAGCAGTTCTTC CASTVGRASVEQFF . TRBJ2-1 TRBV27 TRBD2
TGTGCCAGCAGCCAAGGTGCGGCGTCCTACAATGAGCAGTTCTTC CASSQGAASYNEQFF . TRBJ2-1 TRBV3-1/TRBV3-2 .
TGTGCCAGCAGCTTAGGAATAAAGAATCAGCCCCAGCATTTT CASSLGIKNQPQHF . TRBJ1-5 TRBV7-9 .
TGTGCCAGCTCACTTGGGACAGGGCGAAATAATGGCTACACCTTC CASSLGTGRNNGYTF . TRBJ1-2 TRBV18 TRBD1
TGTGCCAGCAGCGCAGGTATAGGGGTCCGGAGCACAGATACGCAGTATTTT CASSAGIGVRSTDTQYF . TRBJ2-3 TRBV9 .
TGTGCCAGCAGTGATATGGCAACTAATGAAAAACTGTTTTTT CASSDMATNEKLFF . TRBJ1-4 TRBV2 .
TGTGCCAGCAGCCCATTCGACAGTGAAGCTTTCTTT CASSPFDSEAFF . TRBJ1-1 TRBV11-3 .
TGCAGCGCCTCGTCCCTGGGGAACACTGAAGCTTTCTTT CSASSLGNTEAFF . TRBJ1-1 TRBV29-1 .
TGTGCCAGCAGTGAAGCTAGCGGAAGCTACGAGCAGTACTTC CASSEASGSYEQYF . TRBJ2-7 TRBV2 .
TGCGCCAGCAGCCAAGATGGGACAGCCTGGTCACCCCTCCACTTT CASSQDGTAWSPLHF . TRBJ1-6 TRBV4-1 TRBD1
TGTGCCAGCAGTTACCCAGGGGAGGGTGGCTACACCTTC CASSYPGEGGYTF . TRBJ1-2 TRBV6-2/TRBV6-3 .
TGTGCCGGGGCGACAGGGTTCGACACTGAAGCTTTCTTT CAGATGFDTEAFF . TRBJ1-1 TRBV11-2 TRBD1
TGTGCCAGCAGTCTCGGGTCCCAAGGTCTCGGCTACACCTTC CASSLGSQGLGYTF few TRBJ1-2 TRBV27 .
TGCGCCAGCGGCGGGACTTATGGCTACACCTTC CASGGTYGYTF . TRBJ1-2 TRBV5-1 .